One sample yielded the 25 T cell receptor beta chains listed below, sequenced in a study of blood T cell repertoires in COVID-19. Data came from immunoSEQ multiplex PCR; TCRdb stores just in-frame clones and leaves some out. The data contain 350,000 to 400,000 clones, 90% to 95% of them singletons. Source material: PBMCs or T cells enriched from blood (not recorded which). The receptors originated from a woman between 40 and 55 years old who had been exposed to COVID-19.

The J gene is TRBJ2-3, the V gene TRBV5-4, with 11 bases fitting TRBD2. V shed 1 base and J 5 bases; nucleotides not matched to a gene: 3. Germline V gene lookup returns CDR1 SGHNT and CDR2 YYREEE (reference sequence). The CDR3 has 15 residues. CDR3 amino acids: CASSLKLAGEDTQYF. For the CDR3, the DNA is TGTGCCAGCAGCTTGAAACTAGCGGGAGAAGATACGCAGTATTTT.

This clone occurred a few times. The V call is TRBV18, the J call TRBJ2-4, with 7 bases fitting TRBD1. CDR3 length: 15 residues. Trimming cost V 3 bases and J 6 bases; bases outside gene matches: 8. Germline V gene sequence: CDR1 KGHSH, CDR2 LQKENI. This CDR3 is CASSPSWDSLNIQYF. The CDR3, as DNA: TGTGCCAGCTCACCCTCCTGGGACAGCCTAAACATTCAGTACTTC.

The chain is built from TRBV10-3 and TRBJ2-1; 7 bases align to TRBD2. CDR1 and CDR2 (germline): ENHRY, SYGVKD. Trimming took 2 bases from V and 0 from J; bases not matched to a gene: 7. The CDR3 is 17 amino acids. The chain's CDR3 is CAISEGPRGGSYNEQFF. The CDR3, as DNA: TGTGCCATCAGTGAGGGTCCTCGCGGGGGCTCCTACAATGAGCAGTTCTTC.

The gene calls are TRBV11-2 and TRBJ1-3; the D gene is possibly TRBD1 (6 bases). Trimming removed 4 bases at V and 2 bases at J, with 12 bases between. The CDR3 extends over 15 amino acids. In germline, CDR1 is SGHAT, CDR2 FQNNGV. The CDR3 DNA reads TGTGCCAGCAGCTCATCCGCAGGGGCTGGAAACACCATATATTTT. Its translation is CASSSSAGAGNTIYF. The full variable domain, completed using reference TRBV11-2 and TRBJ1-3, is EAGVAQSPRYKIIEKRQSVAFWCNPISGHATLYWYQQILGQGPKLLIQFQNNGVVDDSQLPKDRFSAERLKGVDSTLKIQPAKLEDSAVYLCASSSSAGAGNTIYFGEGSWLTVV.

The chain uses TRBV18 and TRBJ1-2; D gene unclear. The germline V gene encodes CDR1 KGHSH and CDR2 LQKENI. V lost 3 bases and J 3 bases, leaving 8 bases between the germline ends. CDR3 size: 13 residues. The CDR3 spells CASSPQTDYGYTF. The CDR3 nucleotides are TGTGCCAGCTCACCTCAAACGGACTATGGCTACACCTTC.

This chain connects TRBV27 to TRBJ2-1; 11 nucleotides line up with TRBD2. Germline V lookup: CDR1 MNHEY, CDR2 SMNVEV (reference sequence). After removal of 5 bases from V and 4 bases from J, the junction contained 16 bases not matched to a gene. This CDR3 region has 19 residues. DNA of the CDR3: TGTGCCAGCAGTCCCCGAGGGCTTAGCGGGGGGGCAGGGTACAATGAGCAGTTCTTC. This codes for CASSPRGLSGGAGYNEQFF.

The chain carries TRBV4-1 and TRBJ2-2, with a tentative D call TRBD2 (6 bases). V lost 4 bases and J 2 bases, leaving 23 bases between the germline ends. There are 19 residues in the CDR3. CDR1 is MGHRA and CDR2 is YSYEKL in the germline V gene. CDR3 in amino acids: CASSLGNAAGLGNTGELFF. The CDR3 nucleotides are TGCGCCAGCAGCCTTGGTAACGCGGCGGGGCTGGGTAACACCGGGGAGCTGTTTTTT.

This chain joins TRBV6-6 and TRBJ1-2, with 9 nucleotides matching TRBD1. The CDR3 is 12 residues long. Germline CDR1 reads MNHNY; CDR2 reads SVGAGI (reference sequence). Trimming cost V 5 bases and J 8 bases; bases outside gene matches: 3. The CDR3 bases are TGTGCCAGCAGTCGACAGGGGGGAGGCTACACCTTC. Translated, it gives CASSRQGGGYTF.

This rearrangement joins TRBV12-3 or TRBV12-4 to TRBJ1-1; D uncertain. Between the trimmed V and J ends, which lost 3 bases and 4 bases, there was a span of 6 bases. This CDR3 spans 12 amino acids. CDR3 protein: CASSFGRTEAFF. The CDR3 nucleotides are TGTGCCAGCAGTTTTGGCCGCACTGAAGCTTTCTTT.

The rearrangement uses TRBV5-1 and TRBJ2-2; TRBD2 is a possible D gene (5 bases). Trimming removed 5 bases from V and 4 bases from J, with 9 bases in between. The CDR3 contains 13 residues. Germline-derived CDR1 and CDR2 are SGHRS and YFSETQ. The chain's CDR3 is CASRLDITGELFF. In nucleotides, the CDR3 is TGCGCCAGCAGACTAGACATCACCGGGGAGCTGTTTTTT.

This clone was recorded only once. The chain has TRBV9 and TRBJ1-4, with TRBD1 as a possible D gene (6 bases). The CDR3 consists of 14 residues. Trimming shortened V by 6 bases and J by 8 bases, and 17 bases separated the two germline ends. Germline V gene lookup returns CDR1 SGDLS and CDR2 YYNGEE. The CDR3 spells CASTRTPQGEKLFF. The CDR3 region has the DNA TGTGCCAGCACCCGGACCCCTCAGGGGGAAAAACTGTTTTTT.

The chain has TRBV18 and TRBJ2-1, with 9 bases identical to TRBD2. Germline V gene lookup returns CDR1 KGHSH and CDR2 LQKENI. The CDR3 is 15 residues long. The ends lost 2 bases at V and 8 bases at J; junction bases unmatched: 7. The CDR3 nucleotides read TGTGCCAGCTCACCAAGACTAGCGGACGGGGATGAGCAGTTCTTC. Amino acids: CASSPRLADGDEQFF.

This clone was seen only once. This chain's CDR3 is CAAGGERANQPQHF. The CDR3 nucleotides are TGTGCCGCGGGGGGGGAAAGGGCCAATCAGCCCCAGCATTTT. This chain connects TRBV6-5 to TRBJ1-5, with D perhaps matching TRBD1 (5 bases). Per germline, CDR1 MNHEY and CDR2 SVGAGI. Trimming removed 11 bases at V and 3 bases at J, with 17 bases between. The CDR3 has 14 amino acids.

The rearrangement uses TRBV21-1 and TRBJ2-7; TRBD1 is the table's D call, not checked against the DNA. TRBV21-1 is a known pseudogene. CDR3 length: 14 amino acids. The CDR3 region is CASTLATADYEQYF. The CDR3, as DNA: TGTGCCAGCACCCTGGCGACAGCAGATTACGAGCAGTACTTC.

This clone is a singleton in its sample. Written as DNA, the CDR3 is TGTGCCAGTAGTCAGGCAGCAGTTAGCAATCAGCCCCAGCATTTT. Translating gives CASSQAAVSNQPQHF. The J gene is TRBJ1-5, the V gene TRBV19; D call uncertain. This CDR3 contains 15 residues. V lost 5 bases to trimming and J lost 0 bases, with 11 bases between them. CDR1 is LNHDA, CDR2 SQIVND, per germline (reference sequence).

The rearrangement links TRBV29-1 to TRBJ2-2; D is possibly TRBD2 (7 bases). The length of the CDR3 is 14 residues. Germline loops: CDR1 SQVTM, CDR2 ANQGSEA. Trimming took off 4 bases at V and 7 bases at J, with 16 bases between the two ends. The CDR3 here is CSVVTGGAGGELFF. For the CDR3, the DNA is TGCAGCGTTGTTACGGGGGGCGCGGGCGGGGAGCTGTTTTTT.

The chain has TRBV7-2 and TRBJ1-2; the D is unclear. The CDR3 covers 13 residues. The V and J ends lost 4 bases and 2 bases respectively, with 8 bases between them. In germline, CDR1 is SGHTA, CDR2 FQGNSA. CDR3 nucleotides: TGTGCCAGCAGCTCGCGGCGGAACTATGGCTACACCTTC. It encodes CASSSRRNYGYTF.

The chain joins TRBV4-3 to TRBJ1-2, with 10 bases fitting TRBD1. The CDR3 length is 17 residues. Germline V gives CDR1 LGHNA, CDR2 YSLEER. J gave up 4 bases and V 1 base, and 9 bases lay outside the gene matches. CDR3 region: CASSQGIRDRGFYGYTF. In DNA, the CDR3 is TGCGCCAGCAGCCAAGGAATTAGGGACAGGGGATTCTATGGCTACACCTTC.

The rearrangement joins TRBV5-6 to TRBJ1-4, with a weak D call TRBD1 (6 bases). V dropped 2 bases and J dropped 3 bases, with 20 bases sitting between them. Germline CDR1 reads SGHDT; CDR2 reads YYEEEE. The CDR3 covers 18 residues. The CDR3 loop is CASSFRGWGLEANEKLFF. CDR3 DNA sequence: TGTGCCAGCAGCTTCAGGGGATGGGGTCTGGAGGCTAATGAAAAACTGTTTTTT.

A few counts support this clone. The chain carries TRBV11-2 and TRBJ1-5; 8 bases agree with TRBD1. Germline trimming cut 4 bases from V and 6 bases from J; bases unmatched to any gene: 2. Germline CDR1 is SGHAT and CDR2 is FQNNGV. The length of the CDR3 is 13 residues. The CDR3 DNA sequence: TGTGCCAGCAGCTCCGGACAGGGTCAGCCCCAGCATTTT. The encoded protein is CASSSGQGQPQHF.

The chain carries TRBV6-1 and TRBJ2-2; 13 nucleotides align to TRBD2. This CDR3 contains 17 residues. Germline V lookup: CDR1 MNHNS, CDR2 SASEGT. V trimming: 1 base; J trimming: 5 bases; junction bases outside the gene matches: 4. The CDR3 region has the DNA TGTGCCAGCAGTGAAGGACTAGCGGGAGGTTGGACCGGGGAGCTGTTTTTT. As protein: CASSEGLAGGWTGELFF.

The chain has TRBV9 and TRBJ2-5, with TRBD2 matching 9 bases. Germline CDR1 reads SGDLS; CDR2 reads YYNGEE. The CDR3 is 16 amino acids. V lost 3 bases to trimming and J lost 5 bases; unmatched junction nucleotides: 11. The CDR3 region is CASSAGLAPYGETQYF. CDR3 nucleotide sequence: TGTGCCAGCAGCGCCGGACTAGCGCCCTACGGGGAGACCCAGTACTTC.

The chain recombines TRBV2 with TRBJ2-3; D might be TRBD2 (5 bases). V gave up 6 bases and J gave up 0 bases, with 16 bases separating them. Germline lookup yields CDR1 SNHLY and CDR2 FYNNEI. This CDR3 spans 16 amino acids. CDR3 sequence reads: CASSRTQIISTDTQYF. For the CDR3, the DNA is TGTGCCAGCAGCAGGACTCAAATTATTAGCACAGATACGCAGTATTTT.

The chain has TRBV18 and TRBJ2-1; no definite D call. The V and J ends lost 2 bases and 0 bases respectively, with 11 bases between them. The CDR3 sequence is 16 residues long. From germline, CDR1 is KGHSH and CDR2 LQKENI. In DNA, the CDR3 is TGTGCCAGCTCACCATTGAGCGTGAGCTCCTACAATGAGCAGTTCTTC. This gives the protein CASSPLSVSSYNEQFF.

This chain uses TRBV24-1 with TRBJ2-2; a weak D match, TRBD1 (5 bases). V was trimmed by 7 bases and J by 0 bases, leaving 8 bases between them. Germline V CDR1 and CDR2: KGHDR, SFDVKD. The CDR3 extends over 14 amino acids. This CDR3 reads CATRTATNTGELFF. The CDR3 DNA sequence: TGTGCCACCAGGACAGCCACGAACACCGGGGAGCTGTTTTTT.